The 15 T cell receptor beta chains listed next were all sequenced from one sample in a study of early T cells in non-severe SARS-CoV-2 infection. TCRdb passed the 5' RACE reads through MiXCR, listing each CDR3 protein once. This sample yields about 58,000 distinct CDR3 sequences, of which over 9.5% are seen a single time; approximately 10% belongs to the top ten. Input material: whole blood. The receptors derive from an adult who was a healthcare worker with PCR-confirmed SARS-CoV-2 infection or an uninfected control (not recorded which).

The chain is built from TRBV30 and TRBJ1-1; maybe TRBD1 (5 bases). CDR1 and CDR2 (germline): GTSNPN, SVGIG (reference sequence). CDR3 length: 14 residues. Trimming stripped 4 bases from V and 1 base from J, with 13 bases between. CDR3 region: CAWKGRGANTEAFF. The CDR3 coding sequence is TGTGCCTGGAAGGGCCGAGGGGCGAACACTGAAGCTTTCTTT.

This clonotype has just a few counts. This chain links TRBV19 with TRBJ2-3; D ambiguous. Germline V gene data show CDR1 as LNHDA and CDR2 as SQIVND (reference sequence). The CDR3 extends over 13 amino acids. V dropped 3 bases and J dropped 6 bases, with 10 bases sitting between them. CDR3 nucleotide sequence: TGTGCCAGTAGTATGATCCGCGGCGATACGCAGTATTTT. This codes for CASSMIRGDTQYF.

V gene TRBV29-1 combines with J gene TRBJ2-1; TRBD1 aligns across 7 bases. The V gene's germline CDR1 is SQVTM and CDR2 ANQGSEA. This CDR3 is 12 amino acids long. Unmatched junction bases numbered 7, after V lost 5 bases and J lost 9 bases. CDR3 bases: TGCAGCGTTACACCAACAGGGGTTGAGCAGTTCTTC. Amino acids: CSVTPTGVEQFF.

This sequence joins TRBV29-1 and TRBJ1-2; D perhaps matches TRBD1 (5 bases). CDR3 length: 15 residues. Germline lookup yields CDR1 SQVTM and CDR2 ANQGSEA. V lost 0 bases and J 2 bases, leaving 13 bases between the germline ends. The CDR3 here is CSVEDKTAINYGYTF. DNA of the CDR3: TGCAGCGTTGAAGATAAGACAGCGATAAACTATGGCTACACCTTC.

The V call is TRBV6-6, the J call TRBJ2-7; D is possibly TRBD2 (6 bases). V lost 2 bases and J lost 5, with 13 bases in between. The CDR3 length is 14 residues. Germline-derived CDR1 and CDR2 are MNHNY and SVGAGI (reference sequence). This CDR3 reads CASSYGGGGNEQYF. CDR3 DNA: TGTGCCAGCAGTTACGGGGGAGGAGGAAACGAGCAGTACTTC.

This clonotype showed up just a few times. The V call is TRBV2, the J call TRBJ2-1; D may be TRBD2 (6 bases). The germline CDR1 and CDR2 sequences are SNHLY and FYNNEI. Trimming took off 7 bases at V and 7 bases at J, with 17 bases between the two ends. This CDR3 is built from 14 residues. CDR3 nucleotides: TGTGCCAGCACCCAAGCCAGCGGGTGGAATGAGCAGTTCTTC. It codes for CASTQASGWNEQFF. The full variable domain, its missing parts supplied by reference TRBV2 and TRBJ2-1, is EPEVTQTPSHQVTQMGQEVILRCVPISNHLYFYWYRQILGQKVEFLVSFYNNEISEKSEIFDDQFSVERPDGSNFTLKIRSTKLEDSAMYFCASTQASGWNEQFFGPGTRLTVL.

The rearrangement uses TRBV25-1 and TRBJ2-3, with a tentative D call TRBD2 (5 bases). The CDR3 covers 14 residues. CDR1 MGHDK and CDR2 SYGVNS come from the germline V gene. Trimming took 3 bases from V and 2 from J, leaving 9 bases between them. The CDR3 is CASSERASTDTQYF. DNA of the CDR3: TGTGCCAGCAGTGAGCGGGCATCCACAGATACGCAGTATTTT.

This clonotype has at least ten counts. The chain has TRBV7-2 and TRBJ2-7; D gene ambiguous. From germline, CDR1 is SGHTA and CDR2 FQGNSA. This CDR3 is built from 13 residues. V dropped 1 base and J dropped 3 bases, with 7 bases sitting between them. CDR3 region: CASSLGTGYEQYF. The CDR3 DNA sequence: TGTGCCAGCAGCTTAGGGACGGGCTACGAGCAGTACTTC.

This chain connects TRBV11-1 to TRBJ2-2; D is perhaps TRBD2 (5 bases). V was shortened by 0 bases and J by 5 bases, with 13 bases between the two germline ends. The germline V gene has CDR1 SGHAT and CDR2 FQDESV (reference sequence). This CDR3 comprises 16 residues. CDR3 in amino acids: CASSLALATPTGELFF. In DNA, the CDR3 is TGTGCCAGCAGCTTAGCATTAGCGACCCCGACCGGGGAGCTGTTTTTT. The whole variable domain, remainder taken from reference TRBV11-1 and TRBJ2-2, is EAEVAQSPRYKITEKSQAVAFWCDPISGHATLYWYRQILGQGPELLVQFQDESVVDDSQLPKDRFSAERLKGVDSTLKIQPAELGDSAMYLCASSLALATPTGELFFGEGSRLTVL.

V gene TRBV19 combines with J gene TRBJ2-5, with no clear D. Germline assignment: CDR1 LNHDA and CDR2 SQIVND (reference sequence). This CDR3 has 14 residues. Trimming pared 4 bases from V and 2 bases from J, leaving 11 bases between. The CDR3 is CASSKELIQETQYF. The CDR3 nucleotides are TGTGCCAGTAGTAAGGAGCTCATACAAGAGACCCAGTACTTC.

This sequence joins TRBV11-2 and TRBJ1-1; maybe TRBD1 (6 bases). The CDR3 length is 13 residues. CDR1 and CDR2 (germline): SGHAT, FQNNGV. Trimming shortened V by 4 bases and J by 8 bases, and 14 bases separated the two germline ends. The CDR3 here is CASSSTDRLEAFF. The CDR3 nucleotides read TGTGCCAGCAGCTCAACCGACAGGCTGGAAGCTTTCTTT.

This clonotype has more than one count but fewer than ten. V gene TRBV20-1 combines with J gene TRBJ1-1; D not resolved. CDR3 length: 11 amino acids. Germline values: CDR1 DFQATT, CDR2 SNEGSKA (reference sequence). The CDR3 sequence: CRLNRGTEAFF. The DNA for the CDR3 is TGCAGACTCAATCGGGGCACTGAAGCTTTCTTT.

There are a few counts of this clonotype. This chain connects TRBV20-1 to TRBJ2-2, with 14 bases lining up with TRBD2. The CDR3 is 18 amino acids. Trimming cost V 0 bases and J 5 bases; bases outside gene matches: 8. Germline V gene lookup returns CDR1 DFQATT and CDR2 SNEGSKA (reference sequence). CDR3 amino acids: CSAREEMGLAGETGELFF. CDR3 DNA sequence: TGCAGTGCTAGAGAGGAAATGGGACTAGCGGGAGAAACCGGGGAGCTGTTTTTT.

The rearrangement uses TRBV29-1 and TRBJ2-7; TRBD2 might be the D (5 bases). Trimming stripped 7 bases from V and 2 bases from J, with 12 bases between. CDR1 is SQVTM, CDR2 ANQGSEA, per germline. There are 12 residues in the CDR3. DNA of the CDR3: TGCAGCGCCTTAAGGGAGCCCTACGAGCAGTACTTC. It codes for CSALREPYEQYF.

The J gene is TRBJ2-5, the V gene TRBV28, with D perhaps matching TRBD1 (6 bases). The CDR3 has 14 residues. Trimming stripped 2 bases from V and 5 bases from J, with 12 bases between. CDR1 is MDHEN, CDR2 SYDVKM, per germline. CDR3 bases: TGTGCCAGCAGTTTAATTGGGGGCGGGGAGACCCAGTACTTC. Residues: CASSLIGGGETQYF.